The 26 T cell receptor beta chains given below trace back to one sample, sequenced in a study of human T cells and chemical hapten exposure. TCRdb re-analysed the RACE reads in MiXCR, keeping a single row per CDR3 protein. This table has around 45,000 distinct CDR3 sequences, about 3.5% appearing once. Documented time point: healthy volunteer bleed at 6 weeks. Whole blood, unfractionated, served as the material for total RNA extraction. The material sequenced was whole blood. These receptors came from a human donor in good health. Some clones in this sample may be carry-over from other donors' samples.

This clonotype was counted many times. V and J are TRBV10-3 and TRBJ2-7; no clear D gene. The CDR3 totals 12 residues. CDR1 and CDR2 from the germline V gene are ENHRY and SYGVKD. V was cut by 2 bases and J by 1 base, with 3 bases left in between. CDR3: CAISEISYEQYF. In DNA form, the CDR3 reads TGTGCCATCAGTGAGATATCCTACGAGCAGTACTTC.

This clonotype showed up many times. The genes are TRBV6-1 and TRBJ1-5, with 10 bases lining up with TRBD1. Germline V gene data show CDR1 as MNHNS and CDR2 as SASEGT. V gave up 3 bases and J gave up 15 bases; unmatched junction bases: 17. This CDR3 contains 16 residues. Here the CDR3 reads CASSEAPGTGVGRRHF. The DNA for the CDR3 is TGTGCCAGCAGTGAGGCACCGGGGACAGGGGTTGGAAGGCGGCATTTT.

This clonotype was seen a few times. The chain carries TRBV12-3 or TRBV12-4 and TRBJ1-4; tentative D call: TRBD1 (6 bases). The CDR3 is made up of 15 amino acids. V lost 3 bases, J lost 5 bases, and 13 bases lay in between. CDR3 sequence (DNA): TGTGCCAGCAGTTTTAGTGGACAGCAGAATGAAAAACTGTTTTTT. This gives the protein CASSFSGQQNEKLFF.

The table lists this clonotype with many counts. The chain is built from TRBV10-3 and TRBJ2-7, with TRBD2 matching over 14 bases. The CDR3 is made up of 14 amino acids. V lost 3 bases to trimming and J lost 6 bases; unmatched junction nucleotides: 1. The germline V gene encodes CDR1 ENHRY and CDR2 SYGVKD. CDR3 nucleotides: TGTGCCATCAGTGAAGGACTAGCGGGAGGCGAGCAGTACTTC. Protein sequence: CAISEGLAGGEQYF.

This clonotype was detected a few times. V and J are TRBV3-1 and TRBJ2-3, with D unclear. V lost 3 bases, J lost 1 base, and 11 bases lay in between. This CDR3 is 15 amino acids long. Germline CDR1 reads LGHDT; CDR2 reads YNNKEL (reference sequence). The CDR3 nucleotides read TGTGCCAGCAGCCATTTAGGGAAGCGCACAGATACGCAGTATTTT. Its translation: CASSHLGKRTDTQYF.

CDR3 amino acids: CSVGNSMNTEAFF. As DNA, the CDR3 is TGCAGCGTTGGTAACAGCATGAACACTGAAGCTTTCTTT. The J gene is TRBJ1-1, the V gene TRBV29-1; no firm D call. The CDR3 runs to 13 residues. Trimming cost V 4 bases and J 0 bases, with 9 bases left between them. Looked up from germline, CDR1 is SQVTM and CDR2 is ANQGSEA.

This rearrangement joins TRBV4-2 to TRBJ2-7; 11 nucleotides align to TRBD2. Per the germline V gene, CDR1 is LGHNA and CDR2 is YNFKEQ. CDR3 size: 16 residues. J gave up 2 bases and V 4 bases, and 7 bases lay outside the gene matches. In DNA form, the CDR3 reads TGTGCCAGCAGCCCTCTGACTAGCGGGGATACCTACGAGCAGTACTTC. Residues: CASSPLTSGDTYEQYF.

This clonotype has at least ten counts. The conserved phenylalanine or tryptophan normally closing the CDR3 is absent here, so this likely arose from a read error. The DNA is omitted, as the CDR3 cannot be located on it reliably, and the CDR3 follows TCRdb's listing. The rearrangement uses TRBV24-1 and TRBJ1-4; TRBD1 is the table's D call and was not checked against the DNA. The CDR3 has 14 amino acids, counting both end residues. Germline loops: CDR1 KGHDR, CDR2 SFDVKD. CDR3 residues: CATSAPPSTGGQNI.

This clonotype showed up just a few times. The chain couples TRBV27 to TRBJ2-5; TRBD1 is a possible D gene (5 bases). The germline V gene has CDR1 MNHEY and CDR2 SMNVEV (reference sequence). CDR3 size: 15 residues. The germline V and J ends were trimmed by 2 bases and 0 bases, with 10 bases remaining between them. For the CDR3, the DNA is TGTGCCAGCAGTTTACAACAGGCCAACCAAGAGACCCAGTACTTC. Translating it yields CASSLQQANQETQYF.

There are many counts of this clonotype. This sequence joins TRBV6-1 and TRBJ1-2; D might be TRBD1 (5 bases). Trimming shortened V by 7 bases and J by 7 bases, and 22 bases separated the two germline ends. The CDR3 extends over 15 amino acids. Germline lookup yields CDR1 MNHNS and CDR2 SASEGT. CDR3 DNA: TGTGCCAGCACTGATCCGGGGCAGGGCGGGCCTGGCTACACCTTC. Its protein is CASTDPGQGGPGYTF.

The V call is TRBV6-2 or TRBV6-3, the J call TRBJ2-5; the D is unclear. Germline V gives CDR1 MNHEY, CDR2 SVGEGT. V was shortened by 6 bases and J by 4 bases, with 15 bases between the two germline ends. The length of the CDR3 is 14 residues. CDR3 sequence (DNA): TGTGCCAGCAGCGAGCAGGAACCCCCAGAGACCCAGTACTTC. Protein sequence: CASSEQEPPETQYF.

This clonotype appeared many times. This chain uses TRBV6-4 with TRBJ2-2; TRBD1 aligns across 7 bases. V dropped 9 bases and J dropped 1; count of bases not matched to a gene: 5. The CDR3 is 14 residues long. CDR1 is MRHNA, CDR2 SNTAGT, per germline. As DNA, the CDR3 is TGTGCCAGTAAGGGGGCAATGAACACCGGGGAGCTGTTTTTT. Its protein product is CASKGAMNTGELFF.

J is TRBJ1-2 and V is TRBV5-8; 7 nucleotides align to TRBD1. The V and J ends lost 6 bases and 4 bases, in that order; junction bases with no gene match: 15. This CDR3 comprises 16 residues. Looked up from germline, CDR1 is SGHTS and CDR2 is YDEGEE. The CDR3 protein is CASIPLGKQGRYGYTF. In DNA form, the CDR3 reads TGTGCCAGCATCCCTTTGGGGAAACAGGGGCGCTATGGCTACACCTTC.

In its sample, this clonotype was seen many times. The chain combines TRBV27 with TRBJ2-7; TRBD2 aligns across 9 bases. With 5 bases clipped from V and 5 bases from J, the junction kept 13 bases outside the gene matches. CDR1 and CDR2 from the germline V gene are MNHEY and SMNVEV (reference sequence). This CDR3 spans 16 amino acids. In nucleotides, the CDR3 is TGTGCCAGCAGTCTCACGACTAGCGGCGCAACAGACGAGCAGTACTTC. Translating it yields CASSLTTSGATDEQYF.

There are many counts of this clonotype. The CDR3 nucleotides are TGTGCCATCAAAGTGGCCCCCACGGGAGATACGCAGTATTTT. Residues: CAIKVAPTGDTQYF. The rearrangement joins TRBV10-3 to TRBJ2-3, with unresolved D. In germline, CDR1 is ENHRY, CDR2 SYGVKD. The CDR3 runs 14 residues. Trimming removed 7 bases at V and 5 bases at J, with 16 bases between.

This clonotype occurred a few times. The J gene is TRBJ1-5, the V gene TRBV4-1; 9 bases are shared with TRBD1. The CDR3 is 16 amino acids. With 3 bases clipped from V and 6 bases from J, the junction kept 9 bases outside the gene matches. Germline CDR1 is MGHRA and CDR2 is YSYEKL. The CDR3 nucleotides are TGCGCCAGCAGCCAGGGCGCCGGGACAGGGCTTCAGCCCCAGCATTTT. It specifies CASSQGAGTGLQPQHF.

This chain uses TRBV6-5 with TRBJ1-3, with D unclear. V shed 6 bases and J shed 1 base, with 22 bases lying between them. CDR3 length equals 18 residues. Germline assignment: CDR1 MNHEY and CDR2 SVGAGI. The CDR3 nucleotides are TGTGCCAGCAGCCGCGGATTGGGTAGGGTACCTTCTGGAAACACCATATATTTT. It encodes CASSRGLGRVPSGNTIYF.

This clonotype has a count of ten or more. The chain combines TRBV12-3 or TRBV12-4 with TRBJ1-5; no definite D call. There are 15 residues in the CDR3. The V end lost 1 base, the J end lost 0 bases, and 7 bases lay between the germline ends. Written as DNA, the CDR3 is TGTGCCAGCAGTTTAGGCCAGTCTAGCAATCAGCCCCAGCATTTT. Its translation: CASSLGQSSNQPQHF.

This clonotype has ten or more counts. The V gene is TRBV11-1, the J gene TRBJ2-1, with 8 bases lining up with TRBD1. There are 14 residues in the CDR3. Trimming at V came to 6 bases and at J to 5 bases, leaving 6 bases not matched to a gene. Germline CDR1 reads SGHAT; CDR2 reads FQDESV (reference sequence). The DNA for the CDR3 is TGTGCCAGCAGTCGCCGGGACAGGAACAATGAGCAGTTCTTC. It codes for CASSRRDRNNEQFF.

Written as DNA, the CDR3 is TGTGCCAGCAGTTCCCCAGGGACCGGTGCTAAAGAGACCCAGTACTTC. This codes for CASSSPGTGAKETQYF. The rearrangement links TRBV27 to TRBJ2-5; D might be TRBD1 or TRBD2, each matching 5 bases. Germline lookup yields CDR1 MNHEY and CDR2 SMNVEV (reference sequence). Trimming took off 4 bases at V and 3 bases at J, with 18 bases between the two ends. The CDR3 spans 16 residues.

The table lists this clonotype with many counts. The J gene is TRBJ2-3, the V gene TRBV13; 14 bases fit TRBD2. Germline CDR1 reads PRHDT; CDR2 reads FYEKMQ (reference sequence). This CDR3 comprises 19 residues. V was pared by 5 bases and J by 0 bases, with 10 bases of the junction left unmatched. CDR3 sequence reads: CASSATPGLAGVSTDTQYF. The DNA for the CDR3 is TGTGCCAGCAGCGCTACCCCGGGACTAGCGGGAGTGAGCACAGATACGCAGTATTTT.

This clonotype was found many times. The rearrangement links TRBV10-3 to TRBJ2-5, with 7 bases that match TRBD1. The CDR3 sequence is 14 residues long. V lost 5 bases, J lost 2 bases, and 5 bases stayed unmatched. In germline, CDR1 is ENHRY, CDR2 SYGVKD. Written as DNA, the CDR3 is TGTGCCATCAGTTGGACAGGCCGACAAGAGACCCAGTACTTC. This gives the protein CAISWTGRQETQYF.

This clonotype was picked up many times. The chain recombines TRBV30 with TRBJ2-1; D might be TRBD1 or TRBD2, each matching 5 bases. Per germline, CDR1 GTSNPN and CDR2 SVGIG (reference sequence). This CDR3 has 12 amino acids. V lost 2 bases to trimming and J lost 12 bases, with 14 bases between them. CDR3 sequence: CAWSPGRHVQFF. The DNA for the CDR3 is TGTGCCTGGAGTCCGGGACGCCACGTGCAGTTCTTC.

This clonotype was recorded many times. The chain recombines TRBV29-1 with TRBJ2-7; a possible D gene is TRBD1 (5 bases). The germline V and J ends were trimmed by 5 bases and 1 base, with 12 bases remaining between them. The CDR3 totals 13 residues. The germline CDR1 and CDR2 sequences are SQVTM and ANQGSEA. CDR3 protein: CSVILTASYEQYF. DNA for the CDR3: TGCAGCGTTATACTGACAGCTTCCTACGAGCAGTACTTC.

This clonotype was recorded at least ten times. The chain uses TRBV5-1 and TRBJ2-7, with TRBD1 matching 11 bases. The V and J ends lost 5 bases and 5 bases, in that order; junction bases with no gene match: 6. CDR1 SGHRS and CDR2 YFSETQ come from the germline V gene. CDR3 length equals 14 residues. The CDR3 region has the DNA TGCGCCAGCAGTCCGGGACAGGGGGTCCACGAGCAGTACTTC. It specifies CASSPGQGVHEQYF.

This clonotype appeared many times. J is TRBJ2-3 and V is TRBV28; no reliable D call. The CDR3 consists of 15 residues. Germline CDR1 MDHEN, CDR2 SYDVKM. V was pared by 4 bases and J by 2 bases, with 13 bases between. The CDR3 DNA sequence: TGTGCCAGCAGTTCCCGACCCCTAACCACAGATACGCAGTATTTT. Translating it yields CASSSRPLTTDTQYF.